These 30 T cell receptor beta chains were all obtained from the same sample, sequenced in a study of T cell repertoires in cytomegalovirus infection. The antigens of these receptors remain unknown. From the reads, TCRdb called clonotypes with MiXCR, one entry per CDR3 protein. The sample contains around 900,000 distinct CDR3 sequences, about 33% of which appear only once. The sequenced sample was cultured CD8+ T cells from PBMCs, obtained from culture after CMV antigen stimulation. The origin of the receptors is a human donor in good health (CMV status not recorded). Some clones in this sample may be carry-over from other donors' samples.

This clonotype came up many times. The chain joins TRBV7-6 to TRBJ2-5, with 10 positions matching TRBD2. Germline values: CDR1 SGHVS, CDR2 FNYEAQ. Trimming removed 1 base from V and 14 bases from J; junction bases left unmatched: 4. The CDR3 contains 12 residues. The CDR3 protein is CASSLGLAGPYF. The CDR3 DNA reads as TGTGCCAGCAGCTTAGGACTAGCGGGTCCCTACTTC.

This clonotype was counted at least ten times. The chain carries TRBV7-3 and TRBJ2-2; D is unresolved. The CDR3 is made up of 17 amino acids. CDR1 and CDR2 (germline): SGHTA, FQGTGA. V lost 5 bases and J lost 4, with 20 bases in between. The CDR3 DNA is TGTGCCAGCAGCCCTAAACTCGCTTGGGCAGGCACCGGGGAGCTGTTTTTT. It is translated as CASSPKLAWAGTGELFF.

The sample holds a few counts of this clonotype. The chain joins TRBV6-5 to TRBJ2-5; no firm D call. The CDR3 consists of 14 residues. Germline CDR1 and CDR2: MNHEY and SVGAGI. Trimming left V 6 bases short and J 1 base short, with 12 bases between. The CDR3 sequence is CASSLGSSQETQYF. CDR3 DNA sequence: TGTGCCAGCAGCCTAGGTTCTTCCCAAGAGACCCAGTACTTC.

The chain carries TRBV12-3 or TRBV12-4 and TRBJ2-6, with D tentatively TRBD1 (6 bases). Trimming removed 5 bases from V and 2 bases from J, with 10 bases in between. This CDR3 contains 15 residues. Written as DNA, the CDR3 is TGTGCCAGCAGTAAACAGGGCCCTGGGGCCAACGTCCTGACTTTC. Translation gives CASSKQGPGANVLTF.

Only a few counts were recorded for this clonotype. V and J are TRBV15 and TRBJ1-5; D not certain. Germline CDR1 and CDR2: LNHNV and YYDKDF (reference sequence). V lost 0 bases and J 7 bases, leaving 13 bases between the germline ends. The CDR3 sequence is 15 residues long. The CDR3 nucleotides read TGTGCCACCAGCAGAGATCGGGGAGGGTTGCAGCCCCAGCATTTT. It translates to CATSRDRGGLQPQHF.

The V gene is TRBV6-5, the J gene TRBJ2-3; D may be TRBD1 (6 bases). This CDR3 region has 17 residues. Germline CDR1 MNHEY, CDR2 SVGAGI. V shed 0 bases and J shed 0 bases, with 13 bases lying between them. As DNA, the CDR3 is TGTGCCAGCAGTTACTCCAGGGGCGGTTATAGCACAGATACGCAGTATTTT. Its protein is CASSYSRGGYSTDTQYF.

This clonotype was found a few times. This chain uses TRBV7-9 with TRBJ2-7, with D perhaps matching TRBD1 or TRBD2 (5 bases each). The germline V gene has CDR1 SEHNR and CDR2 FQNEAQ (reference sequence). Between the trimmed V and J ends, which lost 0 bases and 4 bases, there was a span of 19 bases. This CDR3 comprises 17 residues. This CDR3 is CASSLAWDVKSDYEQYF. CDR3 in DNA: TGTGCCAGCAGCTTAGCCTGGGACGTAAAGTCCGATTACGAGCAGTACTTC.

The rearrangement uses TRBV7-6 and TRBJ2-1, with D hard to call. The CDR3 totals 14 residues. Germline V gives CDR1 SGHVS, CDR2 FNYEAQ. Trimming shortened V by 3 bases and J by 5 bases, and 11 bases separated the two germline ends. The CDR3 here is CASSLLTLHNEQFF. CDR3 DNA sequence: TGTGCCAGCAGCTTGTTGACACTTCACAATGAGCAGTTCTTC.

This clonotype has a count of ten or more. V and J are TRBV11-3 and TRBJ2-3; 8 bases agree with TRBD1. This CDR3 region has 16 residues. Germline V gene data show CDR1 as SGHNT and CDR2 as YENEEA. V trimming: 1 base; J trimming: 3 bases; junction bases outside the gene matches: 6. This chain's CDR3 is CASSLGGQGATDTQYF. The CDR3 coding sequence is TGTGCCAGCAGCTTAGGGGGTCAGGGGGCAACAGATACGCAGTATTTT.

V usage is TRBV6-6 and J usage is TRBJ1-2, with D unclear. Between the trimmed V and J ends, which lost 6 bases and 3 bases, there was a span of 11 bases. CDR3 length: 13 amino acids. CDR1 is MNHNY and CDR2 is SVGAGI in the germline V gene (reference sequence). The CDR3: CASSQRVDYGYTF. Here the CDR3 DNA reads TGTGCCAGCAGCCAGCGGGTGGACTATGGCTACACCTTC.

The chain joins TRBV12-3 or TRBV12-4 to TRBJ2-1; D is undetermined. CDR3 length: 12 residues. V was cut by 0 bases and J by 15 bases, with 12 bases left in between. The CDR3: CASSLAGNDGFF. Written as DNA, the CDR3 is TGTGCCAGCAGTTTAGCAGGGAACGACGGGTTCTTC.

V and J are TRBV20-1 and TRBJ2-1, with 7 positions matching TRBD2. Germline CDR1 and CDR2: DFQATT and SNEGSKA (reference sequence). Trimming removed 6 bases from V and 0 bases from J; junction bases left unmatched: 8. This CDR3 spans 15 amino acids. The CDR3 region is CSARRGISSYNEQFF. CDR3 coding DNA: TGCAGTGCGAGGCGGGGGATTAGCTCCTACAATGAGCAGTTCTTC.

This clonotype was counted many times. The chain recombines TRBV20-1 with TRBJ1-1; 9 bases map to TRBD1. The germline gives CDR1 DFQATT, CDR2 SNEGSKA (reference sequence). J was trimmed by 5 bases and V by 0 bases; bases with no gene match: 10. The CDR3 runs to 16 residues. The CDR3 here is CSARDPDRGRLTEAFF. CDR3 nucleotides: TGCAGTGCTAGAGATCCCGACAGGGGGAGGCTAACTGAAGCTTTCTTT.

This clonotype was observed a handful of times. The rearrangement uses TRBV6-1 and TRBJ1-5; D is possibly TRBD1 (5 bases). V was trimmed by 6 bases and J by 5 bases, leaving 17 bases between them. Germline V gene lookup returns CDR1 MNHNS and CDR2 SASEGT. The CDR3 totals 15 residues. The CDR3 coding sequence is TGTGCCAGCAGCTCGGACATCTTTCCCCATCAGCCCCAGCATTTT. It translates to CASSSDIFPHQPQHF.

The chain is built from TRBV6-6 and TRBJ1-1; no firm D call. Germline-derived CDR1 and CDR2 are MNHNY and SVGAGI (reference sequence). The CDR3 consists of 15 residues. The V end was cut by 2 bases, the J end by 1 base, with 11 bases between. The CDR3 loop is CASSYPQSGNTEAFF. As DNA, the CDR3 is TGTGCCAGCAGTTACCCCCAAAGTGGGAACACTGAAGCTTTCTTT.

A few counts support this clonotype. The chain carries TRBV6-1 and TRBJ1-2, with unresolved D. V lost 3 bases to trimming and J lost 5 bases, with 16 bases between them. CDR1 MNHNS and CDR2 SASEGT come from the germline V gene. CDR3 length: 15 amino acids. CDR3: CASSETFQAPYGYTF. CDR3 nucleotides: TGTGCCAGCAGTGAGACCTTCCAGGCCCCTTATGGCTACACCTTC.

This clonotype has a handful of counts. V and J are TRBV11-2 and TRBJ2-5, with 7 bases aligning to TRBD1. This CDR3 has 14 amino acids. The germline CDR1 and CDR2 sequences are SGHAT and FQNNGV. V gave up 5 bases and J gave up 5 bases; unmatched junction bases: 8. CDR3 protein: CASSKGAAYETQYF. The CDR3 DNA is TGTGCCAGCAGCAAGGGGGCGGCCTACGAGACCCAGTACTTC.

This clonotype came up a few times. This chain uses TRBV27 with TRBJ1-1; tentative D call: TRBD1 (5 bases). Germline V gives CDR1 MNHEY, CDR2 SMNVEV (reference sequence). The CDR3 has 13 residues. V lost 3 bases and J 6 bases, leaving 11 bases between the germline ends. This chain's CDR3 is CASSFGGTPEAFF. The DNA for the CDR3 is TGTGCCAGCAGTTTTGGGGGGACCCCTGAAGCTTTCTTT.

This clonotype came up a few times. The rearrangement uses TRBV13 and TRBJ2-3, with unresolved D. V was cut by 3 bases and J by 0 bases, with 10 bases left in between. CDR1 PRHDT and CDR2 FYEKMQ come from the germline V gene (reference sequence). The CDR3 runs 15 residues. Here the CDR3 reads CASSLGFASTDTQYF. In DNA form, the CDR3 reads TGTGCCAGCAGCTTGGGATTCGCTAGCACAGATACGCAGTATTTT.

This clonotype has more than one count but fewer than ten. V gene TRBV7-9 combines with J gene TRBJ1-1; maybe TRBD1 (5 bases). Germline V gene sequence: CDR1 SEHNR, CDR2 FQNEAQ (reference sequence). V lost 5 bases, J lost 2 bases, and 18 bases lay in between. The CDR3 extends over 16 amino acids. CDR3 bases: TGTGCCAGCAGCCCCCCGAGCGTGCAGGGAAACACTGAAGCTTTCTTT. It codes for CASSPPSVQGNTEAFF.

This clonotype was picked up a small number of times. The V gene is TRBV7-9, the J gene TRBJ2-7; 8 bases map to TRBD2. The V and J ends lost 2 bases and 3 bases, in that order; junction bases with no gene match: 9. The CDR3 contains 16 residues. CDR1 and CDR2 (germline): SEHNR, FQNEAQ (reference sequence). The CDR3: CASSLRIAGGNYEQYF. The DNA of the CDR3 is TGTGCCAGCAGCTTAAGGATCGCGGGGGGAAACTACGAGCAGTACTTC.

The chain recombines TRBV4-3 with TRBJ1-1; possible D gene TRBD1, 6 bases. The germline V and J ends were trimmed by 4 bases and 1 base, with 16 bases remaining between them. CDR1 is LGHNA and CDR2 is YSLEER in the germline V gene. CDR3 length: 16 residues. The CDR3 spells CASSLLPSTGNTEAFF. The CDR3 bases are TGCGCCAGCAGCCTCTTGCCCTCGACAGGGAACACTGAAGCTTTCTTT.

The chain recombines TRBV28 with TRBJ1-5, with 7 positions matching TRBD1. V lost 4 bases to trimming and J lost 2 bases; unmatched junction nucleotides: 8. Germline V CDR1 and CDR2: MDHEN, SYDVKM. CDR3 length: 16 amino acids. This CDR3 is CASSSNHRGGNQPQHF. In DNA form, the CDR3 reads TGTGCCAGCAGTTCAAATCACAGGGGTGGCAATCAGCCCCAGCATTTT.

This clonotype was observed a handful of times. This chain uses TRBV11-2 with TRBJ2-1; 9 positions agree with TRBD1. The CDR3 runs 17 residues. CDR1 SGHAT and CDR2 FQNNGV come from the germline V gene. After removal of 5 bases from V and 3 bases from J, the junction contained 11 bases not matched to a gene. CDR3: CASSIVGGQGFYNEQFF. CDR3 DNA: TGTGCCAGCAGCATCGTGGGGGGACAGGGTTTCTACAATGAGCAGTTCTTC. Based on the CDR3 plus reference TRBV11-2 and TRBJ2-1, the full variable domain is EAGVAQSPRYKIIEKRQSVAFWCNPISGHATLYWYQQILGQGPKLLIQFQNNGVVDDSQLPKDRFSAERLKGVDSTLKIQPAKLEDSAVYLCASSIVGGQGFYNEQFFGPGTRLTVL.

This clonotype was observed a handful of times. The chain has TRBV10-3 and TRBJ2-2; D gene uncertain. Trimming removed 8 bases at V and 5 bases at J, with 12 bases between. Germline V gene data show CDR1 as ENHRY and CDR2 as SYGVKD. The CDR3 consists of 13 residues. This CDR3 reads CAILRELTGELFF. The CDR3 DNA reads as TGTGCCATCCTCCGCGAGTTGACCGGGGAGCTGTTTTTT.

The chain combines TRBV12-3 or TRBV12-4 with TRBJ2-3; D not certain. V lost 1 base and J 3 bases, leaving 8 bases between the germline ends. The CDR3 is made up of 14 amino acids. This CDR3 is CASSLVSTTDTQYF. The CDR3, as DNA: TGTGCCAGCAGTTTAGTCTCTACAACAGATACGCAGTATTTT.

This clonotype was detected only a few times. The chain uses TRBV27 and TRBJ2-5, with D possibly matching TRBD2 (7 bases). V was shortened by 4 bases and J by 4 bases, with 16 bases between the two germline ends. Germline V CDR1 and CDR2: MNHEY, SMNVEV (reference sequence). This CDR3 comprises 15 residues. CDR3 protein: CASSYGGGARETQYF. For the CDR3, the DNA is TGTGCCAGCAGTTATGGGGGGGGGGCTCGAGAGACCCAGTACTTC.

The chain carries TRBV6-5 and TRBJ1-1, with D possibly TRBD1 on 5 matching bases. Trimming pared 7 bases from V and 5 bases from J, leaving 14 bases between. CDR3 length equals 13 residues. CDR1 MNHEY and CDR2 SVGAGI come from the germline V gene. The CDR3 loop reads CASNRGVRTEAFF. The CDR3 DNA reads TGTGCCAGCAATCGGGGGGTACGGACTGAAGCTTTCTTT.

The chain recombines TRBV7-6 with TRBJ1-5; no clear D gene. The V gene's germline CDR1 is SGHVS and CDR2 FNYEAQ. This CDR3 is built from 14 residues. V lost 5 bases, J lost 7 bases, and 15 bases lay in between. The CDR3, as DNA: TGTGCCAGCAGCCCGGAAGGGTCTGTCCAGCCCCAGCATTTT. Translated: CASSPEGSVQPQHF. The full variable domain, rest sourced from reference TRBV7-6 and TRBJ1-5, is GAGVSQSPRYKVTKRGQDVALRCDPISGHVSLYWYRQALGQGPEFLTYFNYEAQQDKSGLPNDRFSAERPEGSISTLTIQRTEQRDSAMYRCASSPEGSVQPQHFGDGTRLSIL.

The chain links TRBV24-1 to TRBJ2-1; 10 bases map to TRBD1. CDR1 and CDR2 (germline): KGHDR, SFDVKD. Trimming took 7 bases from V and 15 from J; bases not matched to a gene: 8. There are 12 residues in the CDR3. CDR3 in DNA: TGTGCCACCAGCTGGCCGGGACAGGGGACGTTCTTC. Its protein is CATSWPGQGTFF.